A single sample is the source of the 32 T cell receptor beta chains below, sequenced in a study of early T cells in non-severe SARS-CoV-2 infection. A single record per CDR3 protein comes from TCRdb applying MiXCR to the 5' RACE reads. This sample yields 85,000 to 100,000 distinct CDR3 sequences, of which roughly 13% are seen a single time; over 2% belongs to the top ten. The specimen was whole blood. All receptors derive from an adult who was a healthcare worker with PCR-confirmed SARS-CoV-2 infection or an uninfected control (not recorded which).

The sample holds a few counts of this clonotype. The chain combines TRBV13 with TRBJ1-6; 9 nucleotides match TRBD1. The CDR3 length is 14 residues. Losses at the gene ends were 5 bases for V and 8 bases for J; bases not matched to a gene: 4. The V gene's germline CDR1 is PRHDT and CDR2 FYEKMQ (reference sequence). Here the CDR3 reads CASSKGTGYSPLHF. The CDR3 nucleotides are TGTGCCAGCAGCAAAGGGACAGGGTATTCACCCCTCCACTTT.

This clonotype was recorded once. This chain links TRBV20-1 with TRBJ2-4, with D hard to call. Germline V lookup: CDR1 DFQATT, CDR2 SNEGSKA (reference sequence). Trimming removed 3 bases at V and 8 bases at J, with 11 bases between. The CDR3 is made up of 12 amino acids. The CDR3: CSARPPWDIQYF. The CDR3 nucleotides are TGCAGTGCTAGGCCCCCCTGGGACATTCAGTACTTC.

This chain connects TRBV6-5 to TRBJ1-1; D is perhaps TRBD1 (6 bases). V shed 0 bases and J shed 4 bases, with 12 bases lying between them. The CDR3 contains 15 residues. Per germline, CDR1 MNHEY and CDR2 SVGAGI. CDR3 DNA sequence: TGTGCCAGCAGTTACTCGGGACAACTGAGCACTGAAGCTTTCTTT. Residues: CASSYSGQLSTEAFF.

The rearrangement joins TRBV29-1 to TRBJ2-3, with D unclear. The length of the CDR3 is 14 residues. Trimming shortened V by 3 bases and J by 0 bases, and 10 bases separated the two germline ends. CDR1 and CDR2 (germline): SQVTM, ANQGSEA. The CDR3 nucleotides are TGCAGCGTTGACGCAAGCTCTAGCACAGATACGCAGTATTTT. Translating it yields CSVDASSSTDTQYF.

This clonotype was detected only a few times. The chain combines TRBV6-2 or TRBV6-3 with TRBJ2-5, with 8 nucleotides matching TRBD2. V gave up 2 bases and J gave up 5 bases; unmatched junction bases: 7. CDR3 length: 15 residues. Germline CDR1 MNHEY, CDR2 SVGEGT. The CDR3 protein is CASSYVGGASETQYF. CDR3 in DNA: TGTGCCAGCAGTTACGTCGGGGGGGCCTCGGAGACCCAGTACTTC.

Ten or more counts support this clonotype. V is TRBV4-2 and J is TRBJ1-6; D unclear. This CDR3 is 16 amino acids long. The germline gives CDR1 LGHNA, CDR2 YNFKEQ. V was cut by 0 bases and J by 7 bases, with 13 bases left in between. The CDR3 sequence is CASSQELRTENSPLHF. The CDR3 DNA sequence: TGTGCCAGCAGCCAAGAACTACGTACGGAGAATTCACCCCTCCACTTT.

This clonotype came up a few times. The rearrangement joins TRBV5-3 to TRBJ1-1; TRBD1 might be the D (6 bases). TRBV5-3 qualifies as an ORF whose function is uncertain. There are 16 residues in the CDR3. Trimming cost V 2 bases and J 0 bases, with 14 bases left between them. The CDR3 DNA is TGTGCCAGAAGCTTTAGTTGGACAGTTATGAACACTGAAGCTTTCTTT. Protein: CARSFSWTVMNTEAFF.

In this sample, this clonotype turned up a few times. The rearrangement links TRBV6-6 to TRBJ2-2; D is undetermined. Germline V CDR1 and CDR2: MNHNY, SVGAGI (reference sequence). V was trimmed by 8 bases and J by 4 bases, leaving 11 bases between them. This CDR3 region has 13 residues. CDR3 sequence: CASRAASTGELFF. CDR3 DNA sequence: TGTGCCAGCCGGGCGGCGAGCACCGGGGAGCTGTTTTTT.

The chain combines TRBV28 with TRBJ2-3; D is undetermined. The CDR3 consists of 13 residues. Per the germline V gene, CDR1 is MDHEN and CDR2 is SYDVKM. V was cut by 4 bases and J by 4 bases, with 9 bases left in between. The CDR3 DNA reads as TGTGCCAGCAGTTCCCCCCCCCCAGATACGCAGTATTTT. Translating it yields CASSSPPPDTQYF.

The chain uses TRBV7-9 and TRBJ2-2, with TRBD1 matching 10 bases. J lost 4 bases, V lost 6 bases, and 8 bases had no gene match. This CDR3 comprises 16 residues. Germline V lookup: CDR1 SEHNR, CDR2 FQNEAQ (reference sequence). The DNA for the CDR3 is TGTGCCAGCAGTTTTAAGTGGACAGGGGGCACCGGGGAGCTGTTTTTT. Protein product: CASSFKWTGGTGELFF. The whole variable domain, remainder taken from reference TRBV7-9 and TRBJ2-2, is DTGVSQNPRHKITKRGQNVTFRCDPISEHNRLYWYRQTLGQGPEFLTYFQNEAQLEKSRLLSDRFSAERPKGSFSTLEIQRTEQGDSAMYLCASSFKWTGGTGELFFGEGSRLTVL.

This clonotype appeared many times. This chain's CDR3 is CASSYSIDINTGELFF. The CDR3 region has the DNA TGTGCCAGCAGTTACTCGATTGACATAAACACCGGGGAGCTGTTTTTT. The chain links TRBV6-5 to TRBJ2-2; D not resolved. From germline, CDR1 is MNHEY and CDR2 SVGAGI. The V end lost 0 bases, the J end lost 2 bases, and 10 bases lay between the germline ends. The length of the CDR3 is 16 residues.

This clonotype was picked up a small number of times. The rearrangement links TRBV4-1 to TRBJ1-6; 9 bases agree with TRBD1. Losses at the gene ends were 3 bases for V and 8 bases for J; bases not matched to a gene: 11. The length of the CDR3 is 17 residues. Germline V lookup: CDR1 MGHRA, CDR2 YSYEKL. CDR3 amino acids: CASSHLRTGTGHSPLHF. CDR3 nucleotides: TGCGCCAGCAGCCACCTACGGACCGGGACAGGGCATTCACCCCTCCACTTT.

This clonotype turned up a few times. V usage is TRBV6-2 or TRBV6-3 and J usage is TRBJ2-7; TRBD1 is a possible D gene (6 bases). CDR1 and CDR2 (germline): MNHEY, SVGEGT. The CDR3 runs to 13 residues. Between the trimmed V and J ends, which lost 6 bases and 0 bases, there was a span of 9 bases. The CDR3 DNA reads TGTGCCAGCAGCGGGGACAACTCCTACGAGCAGTACTTC. Translating gives CASSGDNSYEQYF.

This clonotype occurred many times. The chain uses TRBV28 and TRBJ1-5; the D is unclear. V lost 4 bases and J lost 6, with 16 bases in between. Germline CDR1 and CDR2: MDHEN and SYDVKM. The CDR3 has 15 amino acids. This CDR3 is CASSSPTLEAQPQHF. CDR3 coding DNA: TGTGCCAGCAGTTCCCCCACTCTCGAGGCTCAGCCCCAGCATTTT.

This clonotype was found a few times. The gene calls are TRBV5-5 and TRBJ2-2; 7 bases match TRBD2. The length of the CDR3 is 17 residues. V was pared by 2 bases and J by 8 bases, with 15 bases of the junction left unmatched. Germline V CDR1 and CDR2: SGHKS, YYEKEE (reference sequence). Here the CDR3 reads CASSFGMAGGNTGELFF. The CDR3 DNA reads TGTGCCAGCAGCTTTGGAATGGCCGGGGGGAATACAGGGGAGCTGTTTTTT.

The rearrangement joins TRBV28 to TRBJ2-7; D is uncertain. Trimming cost V 3 bases and J 2 bases, with 14 bases left between them. Germline values: CDR1 MDHEN, CDR2 SYDVKM. The CDR3 has 15 amino acids. CDR3: CASSFGPGYTYEQYF. Written as DNA, the CDR3 is TGTGCCAGCAGTTTCGGTCCGGGCTATACCTACGAGCAGTACTTC.

The V and J genes are TRBV20-1 and TRBJ1-2; TRBD1 matches 7 bases. Germline values: CDR1 DFQATT, CDR2 SNEGSKA (reference sequence). V gave up 5 bases and J gave up 2 bases; unmatched junction bases: 5. The CDR3 spans 13 residues. The CDR3 protein is CSARTGDNYGYTF. The CDR3 DNA is TGCAGTGCTCGGACAGGCGACAACTATGGCTACACCTTC.

Concerning this clonotype itself: Germline and junction disagree at one end, which may indicate a read error. The chain employs TRBV19 and TRBJ1-5, with D hard to call. The germline gives CDR1 LNHDA, CDR2 SQIVND (reference sequence). This CDR3 has 14 amino acids. CDR3 bases: TGTGCCACTAGTCCCAGACCGGCTTATCAGCCCCAGCATTTT. Translating it yields CATSPRPAYQPQHF.

Worth noting for this clonotype: A much larger clone lies one base from this, so it may be a read error. The CDR3 region has the DNA TGTGCCAGCTGCCAGCTCGGAACGGAAGCTTTCTTT. Its translation is CASCQLGTEAFF. The chain joins TRBV3-1 to TRBJ1-1; D is unresolved. Germline loops: CDR1 LGHDT, CDR2 YNNKEL (reference sequence). This CDR3 has 12 amino acids.

In this sample, this clonotype turned up a few times. This chain connects TRBV2 to TRBJ2-3; 11 bases map to TRBD1. The CDR3 is 13 residues long. CDR1 and CDR2 from the germline V gene are SNHLY and FYNNEI. V lost 11 bases to trimming and J lost 4 bases; unmatched junction nucleotides: 5. The chain's CDR3 is CAGVGQGADTQYF. The CDR3 nucleotides read TGTGCCGGTGTGGGACAGGGGGCAGATACGCAGTATTTT.

As to this clonotype: The junction departs from germline at one end; a sequencing error may be responsible. The chain is built from TRBV6-2 or TRBV6-3 and TRBJ2-5; 11 bases map to TRBD2. Germline CDR1 and CDR2: MNHEY and SVGEGT. The CDR3 is 17 amino acids. CDR3: CASSYSALAGGGEAQYF. The DNA for the CDR3 is TGTGCCAGCAGTTACTCAGCGCTAGCGGGGGGTGGAGAGGCCCAGTACTTC.

In this sample, this clonotype turned up a few times. This sequence joins TRBV29-1 and TRBJ2-7; a possible D gene is TRBD1 (6 bases). The germline gives CDR1 SQVTM, CDR2 ANQGSEA. This CDR3 has 15 amino acids. Trimming removed 0 bases from V and 1 base from J, with 13 bases in between. The CDR3 protein is CSVEDSQGLSYEQYF. The CDR3 nucleotides read TGCAGCGTTGAAGATTCCCAGGGGCTATCCTACGAGCAGTACTTC.

This clonotype occurred many times. The genes are TRBV20-1 and TRBJ1-5, with D tentatively TRBD1 (5 bases). Germline CDR1 is DFQATT and CDR2 is SNEGSKA (reference sequence). The length of the CDR3 is 16 residues. With 0 bases removed from V and 1 base from J, the gap between germline ends came to 13 bases. CDR3 DNA sequence: TGCAGTGCTAGAGACAGACAGTCGTACAGCAATCAGCCCCAGCATTTT. It specifies CSARDRQSYSNQPQHF.

This clonotype was seen ten or more times. The chain is built from TRBV14 and TRBJ2-1, with D tentatively TRBD2 (6 bases). CDR3 length equals 15 residues. CDR1 and CDR2 (germline): SGHDN, FVKESK. With 2 bases removed from V and 4 bases from J, the gap between germline ends came to 12 bases. Here the CDR3 reads CASSQRTSPYNEQFF. CDR3 sequence (DNA): TGTGCCAGCAGCCAACGAACTAGCCCTTACAATGAGCAGTTCTTC. The full variable domain, rest sourced from reference TRBV14 and TRBJ2-1, is EAGVTQFPSHSVIEKGQTVTLRCDPISGHDNLYWYRRVMGKEIKFLLHFVKESKQDESGMPNNRFLAERTGGTYSTLKVQPAELEDSGVYFCASSQRTSPYNEQFFGPGTRLTVL.

This clonotype was detected a few times. V and J are TRBV20-1 and TRBJ2-1; 13 positions match TRBD2. Germline CDR1 is DFQATT and CDR2 is SNEGSKA (reference sequence). V dropped 6 bases and J dropped 4; count of bases not matched to a gene: 3. CDR3 length: 14 residues. The CDR3 region is CSARTSGGYNEQFF. The CDR3 nucleotides read TGCAGTGCCCGGACTAGCGGGGGATACAATGAGCAGTTCTTC.

This clonotype was recorded many times. The chain couples TRBV28 to TRBJ1-1, with D perhaps TRBD1 (6 bases). Germline V lookup: CDR1 MDHEN, CDR2 SYDVKM. The CDR3 spans 13 residues. Trimming left V 6 bases short and J 9 bases short, with 17 bases between. In DNA form, the CDR3 reads TGTGCCAGCAGCTCAAGGGGGGTAAGACAAGCTTTCTTT. Residues: CASSSRGVRQAFF. The variable domain in full, with the rest retrieved from reference TRBV28 and TRBJ1-1, is DVKVTQSSRYLVKRTGEKVFLECVQDMDHENMFWYRQDPGLGLRLIYFSYDVKMKEKGDIPEGYSVSREKKERFSLILESASTNQTSMYLCASSSRGVRQAFFGQGTRLTVV.

This clonotype was picked up many times. The chain carries TRBV7-8 and TRBJ2-2, with a tentative D call TRBD2 (6 bases). Germline V gives CDR1 SGHVS, CDR2 FQNEAQ. The CDR3 runs 15 residues. V lost 4 bases to trimming and J lost 5 bases, with 14 bases between them. The CDR3 reads CASSSIGRLTGELFF. The CDR3 DNA reads as TGTGCCAGCAGCTCCATCGGGAGATTAACCGGGGAGCTGTTTTTT.

This clonotype was picked up a small number of times. For the CDR3, the DNA is TGTGCCAGCAGCCTGGACAGAAACTACAATGAGCAGTTCTTC. It codes for CASSLDRNYNEQFF. The J gene is TRBJ2-1, the V gene TRBV5-4; D is perhaps TRBD1 (6 bases). The germline V gene encodes CDR1 SGHNT and CDR2 YYREEE (reference sequence). Trimming removed 4 bases at V and 3 bases at J, with 11 bases between. This CDR3 is 14 amino acids long.

This clonotype occurred a few times. The chain is built from TRBV7-2 and TRBJ1-6; D gene ambiguous. Trimming stripped 1 base from V and 6 bases from J, with 7 bases between. Germline-derived CDR1 and CDR2 are SGHTA and FQGNSA. The CDR3 has 14 residues. The CDR3 loop reads CASSLVGSNSPLHF. The DNA for the CDR3 is TGTGCCAGCAGCTTAGTTGGGTCTAATTCACCCCTCCACTTT.

This clonotype was counted only a few times. The junction does not match germline at one end; this may be a read error. The chain has TRBV5-6 and TRBJ2-6; the D gene could be TRBD1 or TRBD2 (6 bases each). The germline V gene encodes CDR1 SGHDT and CDR2 YYEEEE. The CDR3 is 19 residues long. CDR3 sequence: CASSNRRQAGGTGANVLIF. CDR3 DNA sequence: TGTGCCAGCAGCAATCGGAGACAGGCCGGAGGGACTGGGGCCAACGTCCTGATTTTC.

This clonotype has a count of ten or more. The chain carries TRBV20-1 and TRBJ1-5; no reliable D call. Germline V CDR1 and CDR2: DFQATT, SNEGSKA (reference sequence). CDR3 length equals 12 residues. V lost 3 bases and J lost 4, with 7 bases in between. The CDR3 region has the DNA TGCAGTGCTAGGGCGGGGAATCAGCCCCAGCATTTT. Its protein is CSARAGNQPQHF.

CDR3 sequence: CASTRGRSSGANVLTF. CDR3 bases: TGTGCCAGCACCAGAGGACGTAGCTCTGGGGCCAACGTCCTGACTTTC. The chain joins TRBV5-6 to TRBJ2-6; D is unresolved. The CDR3 is 16 residues long. CDR1 and CDR2 from the germline V gene are SGHDT and YYEEEE. Trimming took 6 bases from V and 0 from J, leaving 13 bases between them. Variable domain in full (rest from reference TRBV5-6 and TRBJ2-6): DAGVTQSPTHLIKTRGQQVTLRCSPKSGHDTVSWYQQALGQGPQFIFQYYEEEERQRGNFPDRFSGHQFPNYSSELNVNALLLGDSALYLCASTRGRSSGANVLTFGAGSRLTVL.